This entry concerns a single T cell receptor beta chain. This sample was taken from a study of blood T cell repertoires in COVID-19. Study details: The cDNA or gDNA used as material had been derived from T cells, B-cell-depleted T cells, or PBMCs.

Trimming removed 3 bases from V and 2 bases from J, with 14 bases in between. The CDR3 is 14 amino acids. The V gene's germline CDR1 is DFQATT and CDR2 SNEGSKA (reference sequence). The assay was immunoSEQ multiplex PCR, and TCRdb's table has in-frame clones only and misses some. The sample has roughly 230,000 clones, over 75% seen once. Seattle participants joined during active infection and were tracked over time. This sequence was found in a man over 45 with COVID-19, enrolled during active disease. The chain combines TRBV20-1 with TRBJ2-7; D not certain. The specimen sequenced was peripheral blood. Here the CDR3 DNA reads TGCAGTGCTAGTGGCGGAACTTTAGCCTACGAGCAGTACTTC. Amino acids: CSASGGTLAYEQYF.